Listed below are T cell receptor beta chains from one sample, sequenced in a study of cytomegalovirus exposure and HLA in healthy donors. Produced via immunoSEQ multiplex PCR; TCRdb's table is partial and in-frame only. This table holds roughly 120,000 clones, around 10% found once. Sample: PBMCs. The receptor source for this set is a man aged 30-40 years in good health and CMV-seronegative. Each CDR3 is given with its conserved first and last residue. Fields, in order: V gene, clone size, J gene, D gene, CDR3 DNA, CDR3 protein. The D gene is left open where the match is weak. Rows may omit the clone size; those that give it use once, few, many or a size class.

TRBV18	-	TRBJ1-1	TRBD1	TGTGCCAGCTCATCACGGACAGGGGCCACTGAAGCTTTCTTT	CASSSRTGATEAFF
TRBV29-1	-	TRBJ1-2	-	TGCAGCGTTGACCGAGTCGAAGGCTACACCTTC	CSVDRVEGYTF
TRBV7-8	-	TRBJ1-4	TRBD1	TGTGCCAGCAGCTCGAGGACAGGGGCCGACCTCGCAACTAATGAAAAACTGTTTTTT	CASSSRTGADLATNEKLFF
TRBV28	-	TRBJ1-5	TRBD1	TGTGCCAGCAGTCCACAGGGGTATAGCAATCAGCCCCAGCATTTT	CASSPQGYSNQPQHF
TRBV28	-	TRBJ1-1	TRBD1	TGTGCCAGCACCCCTGACAGGGAGGCCCCTGAAGCTTTCTTT	CASTPDREAPEAFF
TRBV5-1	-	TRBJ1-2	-	TGCGCCAGCAGTTCGACTGAGAGCTATGGCTACACCTTC	CASSSTESYGYTF
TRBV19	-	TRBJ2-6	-	TGTGCCAGTAGGGACACAGGGTCTGGGGCCAACGTCCTGACTTTC	CASRDTGSGANVLTF
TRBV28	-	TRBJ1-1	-	TGTGCCAGCAGTTTAGGGGGAGGGACTGAAGCTTTCTTT	CASSLGGGTEAFF
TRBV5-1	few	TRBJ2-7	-	TGCGCCAGCAGCCAAAACACACGACAGTACGAGCAGTACTTC	CASSQNTRQYEQYF
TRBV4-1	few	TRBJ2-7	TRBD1	TGCGCCAGCAGCCAAGGGGGACAGAGCGAGCAGTACTTC	CASSQGGQSEQYF
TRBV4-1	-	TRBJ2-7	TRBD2	TGCGCCAGCAGCCGAGGGACTAGGGAGACCTACGAGCAGTACTTC	CASSRGTRETYEQYF
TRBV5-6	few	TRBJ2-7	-	TGTGCCAGCAGCCAACGGACAGCCTACGAGCAGTACTTC	CASSQRTAYEQYF
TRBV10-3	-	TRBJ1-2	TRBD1	TGTGCCATCAGTGAGTCTAAGGGGGCTTATGGCTACACCTTC	CAISESKGAYGYTF
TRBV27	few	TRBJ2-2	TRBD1	TGTGCCAGCAGTCCAGGGGGCGTCACCGGGGAGCTGTTTTTT	CASSPGGVTGELFF
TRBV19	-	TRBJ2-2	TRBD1	TGTGCCAGTAGTTTACAGGGGGCGGACACCGGGGAGCTGTTTTTT	CASSLQGADTGELFF
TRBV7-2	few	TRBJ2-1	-	TGTGCCAGCAGCTCGCTAGCTACTGAGCAGTTCTTC	CASSSLATEQFF
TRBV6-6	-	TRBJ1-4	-	TGTGCCAGCATCTCTCCAGGAGGGACGGATAAACTGTTTTTT	CASISPGGTDKLFF
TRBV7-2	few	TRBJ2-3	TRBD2	TGTGCCAGCAGCTTAGCAGCGGGGGTTAGCACAGATACGCAGTATTTT	CASSLAAGVSTDTQYF
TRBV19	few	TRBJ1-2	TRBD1	TGTGCCATTAAGGGGGCGTTGTACTATGGCTACACCTTC	CAIKGALYYGYTF
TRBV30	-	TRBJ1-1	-	TGTGCCTGGAGTCAAGGGGCATTCTACACTGAAGCTTTCTTT	CAWSQGAFYTEAFF
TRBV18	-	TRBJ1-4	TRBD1	TGTGCCAGCTCACCGTACCGACAGGGCAAAAATGAAAAACTGTTTTTT	CASSPYRQGKNEKLFF
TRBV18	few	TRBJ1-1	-	TGTGCCAGCTCAGTTGACAGAAACACTGAAGCTTTCTTT	CASSVDRNTEAFF
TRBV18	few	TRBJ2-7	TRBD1	TGTGCCAGCTCACTTAACTCAGGGGGCCTGGACGAGCAGTACTTC	CASSLNSGGLDEQYF
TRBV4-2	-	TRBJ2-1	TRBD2	TGTGCCAGCAGCCAAGATTGGACTAGCGGGAGCGGAAATGAGCAGTTCTTC	CASSQDWTSGSGNEQFF
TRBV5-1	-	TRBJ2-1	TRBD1	TGCGCCAGCAGCTTCCAGGGGGACTACAATGAGCAGTTCTTC	CASSFQGDYNEQFF
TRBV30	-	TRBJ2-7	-	TGTGCCTGGGGGACATCCTACGAGCAGTACTTC	CAWGTSYEQYF
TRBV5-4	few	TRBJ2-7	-	TGTGCCAGCAGCTTGGTGCAGGGCGAAGGAGAAGCCGAGCAGTACTTC	CASSLVQGEGEAEQYF
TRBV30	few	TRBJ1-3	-	TGTGCCTGGACCCTCGGGGGTGGAAACACCATATATTTT	CAWTLGGGNTIYF
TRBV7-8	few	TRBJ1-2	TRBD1	TGTGCCAGCAGCCCCGTTCCATCCGGGACAGGGGTAGGCTACACCTTC	CASSPVPSGTGVGYTF
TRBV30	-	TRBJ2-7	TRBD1	TGTGCCTGGAGTGTTTACCCCGGGACAGTGCTCTACGAGCAGTACTTC	CAWSVYPGTVLYEQYF
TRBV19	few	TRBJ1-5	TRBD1	TGTGCCAGTGACAGGGACGGCTATAGCAATCAGCCCCAGCATTTT	CASDRDGYSNQPQHF
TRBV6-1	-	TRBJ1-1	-	TGTGCCACCAGAGGACAGTACACTGAAGCTTTCTTT	CATRGQYTEAFF
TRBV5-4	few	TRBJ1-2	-	TGTGCCAGCAGCCGGACCCGGCAGGGGACTAACTATGGCTACACCTTC	CASSRTRQGTNYGYTF
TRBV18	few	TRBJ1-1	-	TGTGCCAGCCCCCGGGATTTCACTGAAGCTTTCTTT	CASPRDFTEAFF
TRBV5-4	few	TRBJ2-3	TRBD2	TGTGCCAGCAGCTTGTGGTTGCTAGCGGGGAGCACAGATACGCAGTATTTT	CASSLWLLAGSTDTQYF
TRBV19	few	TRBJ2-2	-	TGTGCCAGTAGTATAGATAGCCGCGGCAGGGAGCTGTTTTTT	CASSIDSRGRELFF
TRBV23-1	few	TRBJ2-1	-	TGCGCCAGCACCCGCGGGATTTTAGGGGAGCAGTTCTTC	CASTRGILGEQFF
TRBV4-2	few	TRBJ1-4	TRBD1	TGTGCCAGCAGCCAAAGGACAGGTGGGAATGAAAAACTGTTTTTT	CASSQRTGGNEKLFF
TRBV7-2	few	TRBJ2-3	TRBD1	TGTGCCAGCAGCCGGAAGGGGGCCGGGAGCACAGATACGCAGTATTTT	CASSRKGAGSTDTQYF
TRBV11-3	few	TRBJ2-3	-	TGTGCCAGCAGCTTATGGAGTGGTTGGGGCACAGATACGCAGTATTTT	CASSLWSGWGTDTQYF
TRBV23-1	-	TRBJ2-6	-	TGCGCCAGCAGTCACCCACTTTCTGGGGCCAACGTCCTGACTTTC	CASSHPLSGANVLTF
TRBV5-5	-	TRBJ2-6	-	TGTGCCACCTCAGGGATCTCTGGGGCCAACGTCCTGACTTTC	CATSGISGANVLTF
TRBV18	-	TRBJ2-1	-	TGTGCCAGCTCCTTAGACTTGCGCTCCTACAATGAGCAGTTCTTC	CASSLDLRSYNEQFF
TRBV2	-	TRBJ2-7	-	TGTGCCAGCAGCGGGCCCGGACTCTACGAGCAGTACTTC	CASSGPGLYEQYF
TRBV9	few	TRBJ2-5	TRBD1	TGTGCCAGCAGCGTAGAGGGGACAGAAGAGACCCAGTACTTC	CASSVEGTEETQYF
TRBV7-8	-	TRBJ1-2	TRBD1	TGTGCCAGCAGCTTGCACACAGGGGGCAATGGCTACACCTTC	CASSLHTGGNGYTF
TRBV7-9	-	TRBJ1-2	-	TGTGCCAGCAGCTTTACAGGGATAGATGGCTACACCTTC	CASSFTGIDGYTF
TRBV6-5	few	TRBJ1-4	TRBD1	TGTGCCAGCAGAACGACGACAGGGAGTGGGGAAAAACTGTTTTTT	CASRTTTGSGEKLFF
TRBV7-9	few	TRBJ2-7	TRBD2	TGTGCCAGCAGCTTATCGGGAGGGCCTTACGAGCAGTACTTC	CASSLSGGPYEQYF
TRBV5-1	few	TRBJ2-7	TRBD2	TGCGCCAGCAGCGCTGGGACTAGCGGGTTTTACGAGCAGTACTTC	CASSAGTSGFYEQYF
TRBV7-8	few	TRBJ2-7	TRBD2	TGTGCCAGCAGCTTACTCACTAGCGGGGCCATCTACGAGCAGTACTTC	CASSLLTSGAIYEQYF
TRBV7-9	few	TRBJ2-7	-	TGTGCCAGCAGCAAGACAGGCAGCTCCTACGAGCAGTACTTC	CASSKTGSSYEQYF
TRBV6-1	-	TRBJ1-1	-	TGTGCCAGCAGTGAAGACAGACTGAACACTGAAGCTTTCTTT	CASSEDRLNTEAFF
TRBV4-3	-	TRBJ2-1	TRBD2	TGCGCCAGCAGCTACCGGGGGAGCGGGGGGTGGAATGAGCAGTTCTTC	CASSYRGSGGWNEQFF
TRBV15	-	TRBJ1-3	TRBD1	TGTGCCACCAGCAGAGTAGGGACAGGACGAAGCTCTGGAAACACCATATATTTT	CATSRVGTGRSSGNTIYF
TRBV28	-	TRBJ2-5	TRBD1	TGTGCCAGCGACTCCGGACAGGGGGCGCTTGGGACCCAGTACTTC	CASDSGQGALGTQYF